The 21 T cell receptor beta chains in this list originate from one sample, sequenced in a study of blood T cell repertoires in COVID-19. The table came from immunoSEQ multiplex PCR; TCRdb's copy has only in-frame clones and leaves some out. Here the sample spans more than 150,000 clones, roughly 85% being singletons. Sequencing was performed on peripheral blood. Source of these receptors: a woman aged 70-85 years with acute or convalescent COVID-19.

The chain links TRBV6-2 or TRBV6-3 to TRBJ2-1; 10 positions agree with TRBD2. Germline-derived CDR1 and CDR2 are MNHEY and SVGEGT. The ends lost 4 bases at V and 5 bases at J; junction bases unmatched: 14. The length of the CDR3 is 18 residues. DNA of the CDR3: TGTGCCAGCAGTTTAGCGGGAGGCCGCTATTATACCGACAATGAGCAGTTCTTC. This translates into CASSLAGGRYYTDNEQFF.

This clone was seen only a few times. The chain links TRBV3-1 (or the pseudogene TRBV3-2) to TRBJ1-6; D remains unclear. This CDR3 is 12 amino acids long. CDR1 LGHDT and CDR2 YNNKEL come from the germline V gene (reference sequence). The V and J ends lost 1 base and 9 bases respectively, with 4 bases between them. The CDR3 region has the DNA TGTGCCAGCAGCCAAGTTAGTTCACCCCTCCACTTT. Translation gives CASSQVSSPLHF.

This chain links TRBV27 with TRBJ2-1, with 8 bases lining up with TRBD2. V shed 4 bases and J 8 bases; nucleotides not matched to a gene: 7. Germline-derived CDR1 and CDR2 are MNHEY and SMNVEV (reference sequence). This CDR3 has 14 amino acids. The CDR3 protein is CASSSPPSGYEQFF. Written as DNA, the CDR3 is TGTGCCAGCAGTTCCCCCCCTAGCGGGTATGAGCAGTTCTTC.

The V and J genes are TRBV24-1 and TRBJ2-7; D may be TRBD2 (7 bases). Looked up from germline, CDR1 is KGHDR and CDR2 is SFDVKD. The CDR3 has 16 residues. V lost 5 bases and J lost 2, with 18 bases in between. The CDR3 DNA sequence: TGTGCCACCAGTGCCTCAAGAGGGGGGGCAACCTACGAGCAGTACTTC. The encoded protein is CATSASRGGATYEQYF.

The chain has TRBV20-1 and TRBJ1-2; the match to TRBD1 covers 7 bases. Per germline, CDR1 DFQATT and CDR2 SNEGSKA (reference sequence). J was trimmed by 8 bases and V by 4 bases; bases with no gene match: 4. The CDR3 loop spans 11 amino acids. In DNA, the CDR3 is TGCAGTGCTATGGAGGGGGCGGGCTACACCTTC. It translates to CSAMEGAGYTF.

The chain uses TRBV3-1 (or the pseudogene TRBV3-2) and TRBJ2-7, with 11 bases aligning to TRBD1. This CDR3 comprises 15 residues. V shed 6 bases, J shed 1 base, and the junction held 5 bases outside the gene matches. Germline assignment: CDR1 LGHDT and CDR2 YNNKEL (reference sequence). Here the CDR3 reads CASRLGQGASYEQYF. The DNA for the CDR3 is TGTGCCAGCAGACTAGGACAGGGGGCATCCTACGAGCAGTACTTC.

The V call is TRBV5-6, the J call TRBJ1-2, with D tentatively TRBD1 (5 bases). The CDR3 covers 14 residues. Looked up from germline, CDR1 is SGHDT and CDR2 is YYEEEE. V shed 3 bases and J shed 5 bases, with 14 bases lying between them. The CDR3 loop reads CASSSQDRQYGYTF. CDR3 bases: TGTGCCAGCAGCTCCCAGGACCGACAGTATGGCTACACCTTC.

J is TRBJ2-1 and V is TRBV4-1; perhaps TRBD1 as D (6 bases). Trimming stripped 5 bases from V and 9 bases from J, with 17 bases between. Germline V gene data show CDR1 as MGHRA and CDR2 as YSYEKL. The CDR3 is 14 amino acids. CDR3 region: CASSSRIDRTEQFF. CDR3 in DNA: TGCGCCAGCAGCTCCCGAATAGACAGGACTGAGCAGTTCTTC.

The V gene is TRBV7-8, the J gene TRBJ2-1; the match to TRBD1 covers 7 bases. Per the germline V gene, CDR1 is SGHVS and CDR2 is FQNEAQ. The length of the CDR3 is 16 residues. J gave up 0 bases and V 5 bases, and 7 bases lay outside the gene matches. The CDR3 region has the DNA TGTGCCAGCAGCGCCCTACAGGGGAGCTCCTACAATGAGCAGTTCTTC. Translation: CASSALQGSSYNEQFF.

This clone was counted at least ten times. The rearrangement joins TRBV2 to TRBJ1-5, with 8 positions matching TRBD1. J was trimmed by 0 bases and V by 6 bases; bases with no gene match: 7. CDR1 SNHLY and CDR2 FYNNEI come from the germline V gene. This CDR3 is built from 16 residues. DNA for the CDR3: TGTGCCAGCAGGGAACAGGGGGAATCTAGCAATCAGCCCCAGCATTTT. Its translation: CASREQGESSNQPQHF.

The rearrangement uses TRBV7-3 and TRBJ2-7; maybe TRBD1 (5 bases). This CDR3 is built from 13 residues. Germline V gene data show CDR1 as SGHTA and CDR2 as FQGTGA. V was pared by 2 bases and J by 5 bases, with 10 bases between. Here the CDR3 reads CASSLGAGNEQYF. CDR3 nucleotide sequence: TGTGCCAGCAGCTTAGGTGCAGGGAACGAGCAGTACTTC.

The chain is built from TRBV7-2 and TRBJ2-2, with 11 bases identical to TRBD2. Germline values: CDR1 SGHTA, CDR2 FQGNSA. This CDR3 is built from 15 residues. After removal of 5 bases from V and 5 bases from J, the junction contained 4 bases not matched to a gene. CDR3 sequence reads: CASSQTSGTTGELFF. CDR3 coding DNA: TGTGCCAGCAGCCAGACTAGCGGGACAACCGGGGAGCTGTTTTTT.

The V gene is TRBV6-4, the J gene TRBJ1-1; D unclear. V lost 6 bases, J lost 1 base, and 12 bases lay in between. Germline lookup yields CDR1 MRHNA and CDR2 SNTAGT. The length of the CDR3 is 14 residues. The CDR3 DNA is TGTGCCAGCAGATTACACAACGCGAACACTGAAGCTTTCTTT. It translates to CASRLHNANTEAFF.

The gene calls are TRBV7-2 and TRBJ2-4; 7 bases map to TRBD1. Losses at the gene ends were 1 base for V and 1 base for J; bases not matched to a gene: 4. CDR3 length: 16 residues. CDR1 and CDR2 (germline): SGHTA, FQGNSA. This CDR3 is CASSLGQGVAKNIQYF. The DNA of the CDR3 is TGTGCCAGCAGCTTAGGGCAGGGGGTTGCCAAAAACATTCAGTACTTC.

The rearrangement joins TRBV5-1 to TRBJ2-7; TRBD2 matches 8 bases. Germline V gene sequence: CDR1 SGHRS, CDR2 YFSETQ. The junction had 7 bases not matched to a gene; V was cut back by 0 bases and J by 5 bases. The CDR3 covers 15 residues. CDR3: CASSLGGTSVNEQYF. The CDR3 bases are TGCGCCAGCAGCTTGGGGGGGACTAGTGTCAACGAGCAGTACTTC.

J is TRBJ2-7 and V is TRBV7-2, with 7 bases that match TRBD2. J gave up 2 bases and V 3 bases, and 13 bases lay outside the gene matches. From germline, CDR1 is SGHTA and CDR2 FQGNSA. The CDR3 length is 17 residues. For the CDR3, the DNA is TGTGCCAGCAGCTTCTCCGGGACTACCCTCGGAGCCTACGAGCAGTACTTC. Amino acids: CASSFSGTTLGAYEQYF.

The chain has TRBV4-2 and TRBJ2-2; 12 bases align to TRBD1. The J segment lost 6 bases and the V segment lost 1 base, leaving 12 bases of the junction unmatched. This CDR3 comprises 19 residues. Looked up from germline, CDR1 is LGHNA and CDR2 is YNFKEQ. CDR3 loop: CASSQGGTGGQLVSGELFF. CDR3 in DNA: TGTGCCAGCAGCCAAGGAGGGACAGGGGGCCAACTTGTCTCCGGGGAGCTGTTTTTT.

This clone came up once. The rearrangement links TRBV10-1 to TRBJ2-5, with 10 positions matching TRBD1. The CDR3 spans 15 residues. Germline CDR1 is WNHNN and CDR2 is SYGVQD (reference sequence). Trimming took 5 bases from V and 2 from J; bases not matched to a gene: 5. CDR3: CASSRTGGGQETQYF. The CDR3 DNA is TGCGCCAGCAGTAGGACAGGGGGTGGACAAGAGACCCAGTACTTC.

V and J are TRBV5-1 and TRBJ2-5; possibly TRBD2 for D (5 bases). V was pared by 5 bases and J by 2 bases, with 16 bases between. There are 15 residues in the CDR3. Germline V gene data show CDR1 as SGHRS and CDR2 as YFSETQ. The CDR3 reads CASRPGVVGQETQYF. CDR3 bases: TGCGCCAGCAGGCCCGGGGTAGTGGGACAAGAGACCCAGTACTTC.

This sequence joins TRBV18 and TRBJ2-1, with 10 bases fitting TRBD2. From germline, CDR1 is KGHSH and CDR2 LQKENI. Trimming cost V 3 bases and J 4 bases; bases outside gene matches: 3. The CDR3 is 15 amino acids. The CDR3 DNA follows: TGTGCCAGCTCACCGACTAGCGGGTCTTACAATGAGCAGTTCTTC. It is translated as CASSPTSGSYNEQFF.

The chain links TRBV5-6 to TRBJ1-3, with D perhaps matching TRBD1 (5 bases). Between the trimmed V and J ends, which lost 0 bases and 0 bases, there was a span of 13 bases. The CDR3 sequence is 17 residues long. CDR1 is SGHDT and CDR2 is YYEEEE in the germline V gene. CDR3 region: CASSLGQPYDSGNTIYF. The CDR3 nucleotides are TGTGCCAGCAGCTTGGGACAGCCGTACGACTCTGGAAACACCATATATTTT.